The next 8 T cell receptor beta chains were all read from a single sample in a study of shared clonotypes between healthy human individuals. Sequenced by immunoSEQ multiplex PCR; TCRdb stores in-frame clones only, minus some. The table has about 2,100,000 clones, roughly 91% seen once. In the naive CD8 group, cells lacked CD45RO and were positively selected for CCR7, so terminally differentiated effector memory CD45RA+ cells were left out. Sequencing was carried out using naive CD8+ T cells from PBMCs. These receptors all come from a man in his late teens or twenties in good health. Some clones in this sample may be carry-over from other donors' samples.

The chain combines TRBV11-2 with TRBJ1-3; no firm D call. The germline gives CDR1 SGHAT, CDR2 FQNNGV. CDR3 length equals 15 residues. With 5 bases removed from V and 0 bases from J, the gap between germline ends came to 11 bases. CDR3 in DNA: TGTGCCAGCAGCCCTTTTACGAGCTCTGGAAACACCATATATTTT. As protein: CASSPFTSSGNTIYF. Full variable domain (missing parts from reference TRBV11-2 and TRBJ1-3): EAGVAQSPRYKIIEKRQSVAFWCNPISGHATLYWYQQILGQGPKLLIQFQNNGVVDDSQLPKDRFSAERLKGVDSTLKIQPAKLEDSAVYLCASSPFTSSGNTIYFGEGSWLTVV.

The rearrangement uses TRBV6-5 and TRBJ2-1; D is uncertain. The V end lost 6 bases, the J end lost 0 bases, and 9 bases lay between the germline ends. The CDR3 extends over 14 amino acids. Germline CDR1 and CDR2: MNHEY and SVGAGI. The CDR3 protein is CASSGRSSYNEQFF. The CDR3 DNA reads as TGTGCCAGCAGCGGAAGGAGCTCCTACAATGAGCAGTTCTTC.

This chain joins TRBV13 and TRBJ1-1, with 8 bases that match TRBD1. The CDR3 has 15 residues. The germline gives CDR1 PRHDT, CDR2 FYEKMQ (reference sequence). The trim removed 5 bases at V and 5 bases at J, leaving 10 bases unmatched. CDR3 in DNA: TGTGCCAGCAGCGAGACCGGGACAGGAAAAACTGAAGCTTTCTTT. It encodes CASSETGTGKTEAFF. Together with reference TRBV13 and TRBJ1-1, the CDR3 gives the full variable domain: AAGVIQSPRHLIKEKRETATLKCYPIPRHDTVYWYQQGPGQDPQFLISFYEKMQSDKGSIPDRFSAQQFSDYHSELNMSSLELGDSALYFCASSETGTGKTEAFFGQGTRLTVV.

This chain links TRBV5-1 with TRBJ2-1; 9 bases agree with TRBD2. This CDR3 contains 19 residues. Per germline, CDR1 SGHRS and CDR2 YFSETQ. V shed 4 bases, J shed 0 bases, and the junction held 14 bases outside the gene matches. This CDR3 reads CASSAQTSGTSSSYNEQFF. The CDR3 DNA is TGCGCCAGCAGCGCCCAGACTAGCGGAACAAGTAGCTCCTACAATGAGCAGTTCTTC.

About this clone itself: Within the sample, other DNA sequences also encode this same CDR3. This chain connects TRBV9 to TRBJ1-1, with D uncertain. Germline CDR1 and CDR2: SGDLS and YYNGEE. V was shortened by 0 bases and J by 1 base, with 7 bases between the two germline ends. This CDR3 has 14 amino acids. This chain's CDR3 is CASSVGLGNTEAFF. The CDR3, as DNA: TGTGCCAGCAGCGTAGGGTTAGGGAACACTGAAGCTTTCTTT.

This sequence joins TRBV9 and TRBJ1-4; D might be TRBD1 (5 bases). The CDR3 sequence is 16 residues long. Germline CDR1 reads SGDLS; CDR2 reads YYNGEE. V was shortened by 0 bases and J by 3 bases, with 12 bases between the two germline ends. DNA of the CDR3: TGTGCCAGCAGCGTAGGAGGCGGGGGTTCTAATGAAAAACTGTTTTTT. Translating gives CASSVGGGGSNEKLFF.

The chain is built from TRBV16 and TRBJ2-7; D unresolved. V lost 5 bases and J 5 bases, leaving 7 bases between the germline ends. This CDR3 has 11 residues. The germline gives CDR1 KGHSY, CDR2 FQNENV. CDR3 bases: TGTGCCAGCAGCTGGACCCACGAGCAGTACTTC. It yields the protein CASSWTHEQYF.

The genes are TRBV4-2 and TRBJ2-1; 9 bases agree with TRBD2. V gave up 0 bases and J gave up 5 bases; unmatched junction bases: 5. This CDR3 has 16 residues. Per germline, CDR1 LGHNA and CDR2 YNFKEQ. CDR3 sequence reads: CASSQDVAGEDNEQFF. The DNA of the CDR3 is TGTGCCAGCAGCCAAGATGTAGCGGGAGAGGACAATGAGCAGTTCTTC.